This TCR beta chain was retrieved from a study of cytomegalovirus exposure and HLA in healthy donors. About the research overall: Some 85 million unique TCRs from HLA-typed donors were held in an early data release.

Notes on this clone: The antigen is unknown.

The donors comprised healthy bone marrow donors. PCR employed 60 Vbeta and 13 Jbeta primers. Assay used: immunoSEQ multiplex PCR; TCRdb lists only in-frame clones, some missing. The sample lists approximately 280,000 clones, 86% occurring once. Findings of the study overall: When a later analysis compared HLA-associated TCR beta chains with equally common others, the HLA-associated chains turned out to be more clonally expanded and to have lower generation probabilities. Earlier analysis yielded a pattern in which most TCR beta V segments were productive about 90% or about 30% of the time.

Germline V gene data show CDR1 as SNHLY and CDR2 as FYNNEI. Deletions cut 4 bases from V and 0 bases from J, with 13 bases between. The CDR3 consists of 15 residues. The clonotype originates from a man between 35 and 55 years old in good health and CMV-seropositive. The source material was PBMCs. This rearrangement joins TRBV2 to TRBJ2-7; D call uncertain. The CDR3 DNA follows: TGTGCCAGCAGTGGAAGCGTATCTTACTCCTACGAGCAGTACTTC. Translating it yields CASSGSVSYSYEQYF.